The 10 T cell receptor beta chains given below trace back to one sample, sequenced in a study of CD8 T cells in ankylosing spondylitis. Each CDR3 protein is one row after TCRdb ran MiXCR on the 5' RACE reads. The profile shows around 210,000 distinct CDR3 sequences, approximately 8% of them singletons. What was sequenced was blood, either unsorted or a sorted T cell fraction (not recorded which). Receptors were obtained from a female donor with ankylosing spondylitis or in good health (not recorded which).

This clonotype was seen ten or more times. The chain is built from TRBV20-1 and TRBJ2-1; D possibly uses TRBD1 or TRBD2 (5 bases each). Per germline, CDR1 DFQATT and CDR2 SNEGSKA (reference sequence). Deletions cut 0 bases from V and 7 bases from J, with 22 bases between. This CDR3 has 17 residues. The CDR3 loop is CSAREAGRGPGANEQFF. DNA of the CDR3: TGCAGTGCTAGAGAGGCGGGTCGCGGACCTGGGGCGAATGAGCAGTTCTTC.

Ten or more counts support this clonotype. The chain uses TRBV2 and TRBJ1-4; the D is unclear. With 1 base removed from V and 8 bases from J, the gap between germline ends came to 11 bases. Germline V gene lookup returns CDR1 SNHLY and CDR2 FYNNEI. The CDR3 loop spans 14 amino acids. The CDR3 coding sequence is TGTGCCAGCAGTGAAGACTGGTCCGAAGAAAAACTGTTTTTT. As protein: CASSEDWSEEKLFF.

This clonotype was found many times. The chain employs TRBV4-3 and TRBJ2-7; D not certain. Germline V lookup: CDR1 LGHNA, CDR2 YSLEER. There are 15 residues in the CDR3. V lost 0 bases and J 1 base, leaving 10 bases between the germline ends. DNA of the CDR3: TGCGCCAGCAGCCAAGATTATTCCGTTTCCTACGAGCAGTACTTC. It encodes CASSQDYSVSYEQYF.

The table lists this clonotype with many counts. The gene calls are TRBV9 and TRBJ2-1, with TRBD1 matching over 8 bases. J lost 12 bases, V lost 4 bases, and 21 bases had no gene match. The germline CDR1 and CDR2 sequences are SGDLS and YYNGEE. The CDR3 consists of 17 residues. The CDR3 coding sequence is TGTGCCAGCAGCCAACTTAGAACAGGGGGAGAACGGTTCGTGCAGTTCTTC. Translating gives CASSQLRTGGERFVQFF.

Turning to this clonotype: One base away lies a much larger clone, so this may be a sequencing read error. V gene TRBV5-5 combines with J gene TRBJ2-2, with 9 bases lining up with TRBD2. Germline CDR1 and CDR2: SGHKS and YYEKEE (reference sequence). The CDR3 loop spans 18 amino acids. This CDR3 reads CANSLLSQGLAYTGELFF. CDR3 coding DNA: TGTGCCAACAGCTTGCTGAGTCAGGGACTAGCTTACACCGGGGAGCTGTTTTTT.

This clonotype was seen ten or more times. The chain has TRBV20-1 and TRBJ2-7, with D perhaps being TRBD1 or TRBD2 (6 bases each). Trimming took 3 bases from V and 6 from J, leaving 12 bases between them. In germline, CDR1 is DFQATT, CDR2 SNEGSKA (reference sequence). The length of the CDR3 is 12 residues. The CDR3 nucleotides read TGCAGTGCTAGGTCTGGGGGGCTCGAGCAGTACTTC. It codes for CSARSGGLEQYF.

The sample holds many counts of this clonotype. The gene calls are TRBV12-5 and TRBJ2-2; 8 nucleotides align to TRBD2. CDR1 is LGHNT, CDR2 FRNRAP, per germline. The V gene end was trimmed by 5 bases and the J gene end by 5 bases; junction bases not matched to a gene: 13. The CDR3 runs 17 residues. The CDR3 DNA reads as TGTGCTAGTGGTCAACCCCTAAGCGGGAGCAGGACCGGGGAGCTGTTTTTT. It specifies CASGQPLSGSRTGELFF. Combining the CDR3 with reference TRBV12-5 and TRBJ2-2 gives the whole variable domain DARVTQTPRHKVTEMGQEVTMRCQPILGHNTVFWYRQTMMQGLELLAYFRNRAPLDDSGMPKDRFSAEMPDATLATLKIQPSEPRDSAVYFCASGQPLSGSRTGELFFGEGSRLTVL.

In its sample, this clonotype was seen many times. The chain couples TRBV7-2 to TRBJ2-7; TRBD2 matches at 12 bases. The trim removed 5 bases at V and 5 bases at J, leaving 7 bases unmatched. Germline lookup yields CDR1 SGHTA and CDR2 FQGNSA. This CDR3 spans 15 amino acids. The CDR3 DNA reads TGTGCCAGCAGCGTTCAACTAGCGGGAGGAGACGAGCAGTACTTC. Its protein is CASSVQLAGGDEQYF.

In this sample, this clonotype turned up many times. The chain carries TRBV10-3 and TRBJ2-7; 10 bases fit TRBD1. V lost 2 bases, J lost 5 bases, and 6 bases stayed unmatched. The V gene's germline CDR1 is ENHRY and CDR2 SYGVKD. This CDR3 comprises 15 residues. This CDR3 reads CAISETGTGVDEQYF. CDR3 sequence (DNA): TGTGCCATCAGTGAGACCGGGACAGGGGTGGACGAGCAGTACTTC.

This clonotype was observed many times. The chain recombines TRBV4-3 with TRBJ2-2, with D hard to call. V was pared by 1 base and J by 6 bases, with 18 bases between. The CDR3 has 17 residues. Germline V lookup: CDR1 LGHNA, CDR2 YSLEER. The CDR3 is CASSQGPALASPGELFF. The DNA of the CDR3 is TGCGCCAGCAGCCAAGGCCCGGCCCTGGCATCCCCCGGGGAGCTGTTTTTT.